Shown below are 28 T cell receptor beta chains from a single sample sequenced in a study of blood T cell repertoires in COVID-19. Measured with immunoSEQ multiplex PCR; TCRdb has only the in-frame clones, and not every one. The sample contains about 220,000 clones, around 81% of which appear only once. The sequenced sample consisted of peripheral blood. Source of these receptors: a woman aged 60-70 years with acute or convalescent COVID-19.

This clone was counted once. The V and J genes are TRBV5-1 and TRBJ2-7; TRBD1 matches at 7 bases. The CDR3 covers 14 residues. J lost 5 bases, V lost 0 bases, and 5 bases had no gene match. CDR1 SGHRS and CDR2 YFSETQ come from the germline V gene. The CDR3 sequence is CASSLANTGDEQYF. CDR3 in DNA: TGCGCCAGCAGCTTGGCCAATACAGGGGACGAGCAGTACTTC. Based on the CDR3 plus reference TRBV5-1 and TRBJ2-7, the full variable domain is KAGVTQTPRYLIKTRGQQVTLSCSPISGHRSVSWYQQTPGQGLQFLFEYFSETQRNKGNFPGRFSGRQFSNSRSEMNVSTLELGDSALYLCASSLANTGDEQYFGPGTRLTVT.

V and J are TRBV2 and TRBJ1-6, with 9 bases matching TRBD1. The CDR3 extends over 15 amino acids. V lost 6 bases, J lost 6 bases, and 6 bases stayed unmatched. Germline CDR1 SNHLY, CDR2 FYNNEI. The DNA of the CDR3 is TGTGCCAGCAGGCTCCCGGGACAGGGTAATTCACCCCTCCACTTT. Translation: CASRLPGQGNSPLHF.

This clone appeared a few times. The CDR3 protein is CASSMSGGPGELFF. CDR3 coding DNA: TGTGCCAGTAGTATGAGCGGGGGCCCCGGGGAGCTGTTTTTT. This chain joins TRBV19 and TRBJ2-2; 8 nucleotides line up with TRBD2. Germline V gene sequence: CDR1 LNHDA, CDR2 SQIVND (reference sequence). J gave up 6 bases and V 3 bases, and 3 bases lay outside the gene matches. This CDR3 is built from 14 residues. The variable domain in full, with the rest retrieved from reference TRBV19 and TRBJ2-2, is DGGITQSPKYLFRKEGQNVTLSCEQNLNHDAMYWYRQDPGQGLRLIYYSQIVNDFQKGDIAEGYSVSREKKESFPLTVTSAQKNPTAFYLCASSMSGGPGELFFGEGSRLTVL.

This chain joins TRBV9 and TRBJ1-1; perhaps TRBD1 as D (5 bases). CDR3 length equals 14 residues. Trimming stripped 4 bases from V and 1 base from J, with 11 bases between. Per the germline V gene, CDR1 is SGDLS and CDR2 is YYNGEE. CDR3 residues: CASSNGGSNTEAFF. The CDR3 region has the DNA TGTGCCAGCAGCAACGGGGGGTCGAACACTGAAGCTTTCTTT.

CDR3 coding DNA: TGCGCCAGCAGCCAAGTAAACATGGGCCTCATGAACACTGAAGCTTTCTTT. The encoded protein is CASSQVNMGLMNTEAFF. V and J are TRBV4-1 and TRBJ1-1, with D uncertain. Germline loops: CDR1 MGHRA, CDR2 YSYEKL. V dropped 1 base and J dropped 0 bases, with 15 bases sitting between them. The CDR3 loop spans 17 amino acids.

The V gene is TRBV5-6, the J gene TRBJ1-2; no definite D call. CDR1 and CDR2 (germline): SGHDT, YYEEEE. CDR3 length: 14 residues. V was shortened by 1 base and J by 2 bases, with 9 bases between the two germline ends. CDR3 DNA sequence: TGTGCCAGCAGCTTGCCGACAAGCAACTATGGCTACACCTTC. Translated: CASSLPTSNYGYTF.

This chain connects TRBV9 to TRBJ2-1, with D unclear. Trimming removed 4 bases from V and 4 bases from J, with 18 bases in between. Germline V CDR1 and CDR2: SGDLS, YYNGEE. This CDR3 comprises 16 residues. The CDR3 loop reads CASSPGWSTTYNEQFF. CDR3 in DNA: TGTGCCAGCAGCCCCGGGTGGTCAACGACGTACAATGAGCAGTTCTTC.

The CDR3 protein is CASQLRGGEYGYTF. The CDR3 nucleotides read TGCGCCAGCCAACTTCGTGGAGGGGAGTATGGCTACACCTTC. The genes are TRBV10-1 and TRBJ1-2, with D possibly matching TRBD1 (5 bases). CDR3 length: 14 residues. The germline gives CDR1 WNHNN, CDR2 SYGVQD (reference sequence). Trimming took off 8 bases at V and 5 bases at J, with 18 bases between the two ends.

CDR3 coding DNA: TGTGCCAGCAGTTACGTACTAGCGGGGGCCCGAACCTACGAGCAGTACTTC. Its protein is CASSYVLAGARTYEQYF. This chain connects TRBV6-2 or TRBV6-3 to TRBJ2-7; 11 nucleotides agree with TRBD2. The germline V gene has CDR1 MNHEY and CDR2 SVGEGT. V was clipped by 2 bases and J by 2 bases; unmatched bases: 8. CDR3 length equals 17 residues.

This clone has a handful of counts. The chain is built from TRBV6-6 and TRBJ1-1; 9 positions match TRBD1. In germline, CDR1 is MNHNY, CDR2 SVGAGI (reference sequence). Trimming at V came to 5 bases and at J to 9 bases, leaving 22 bases not matched to a gene. The CDR3 runs to 18 residues. CDR3 amino acids: CASSHMILRRDRAIKAFF. DNA for the CDR3: TGTGCCAGCAGTCATATGATTCTCCGAAGGGACAGGGCGATAAAAGCTTTCTTT.

The chain is built from TRBV19 and TRBJ1-1; D is ambiguous. Germline values: CDR1 LNHDA, CDR2 SQIVND (reference sequence). V dropped 4 bases and J dropped 1 base, with 7 bases sitting between them. The CDR3 contains 13 residues. CDR3 DNA sequence: TGTGCCAGTAGTAAGAACACGAACACTGAAGCTTTCTTT. It encodes CASSKNTNTEAFF.

The genes are TRBV27 and TRBJ2-3; no clear D. This CDR3 comprises 13 residues. Germline assignment: CDR1 MNHEY and CDR2 SMNVEV (reference sequence). The V gene lost 1 base and the J gene lost 2 bases, with 4 bases spanning the gap. The CDR3, as DNA: TGTGCCAGCAGTTTATTCTCCACAGATACGCAGTATTTT. Protein sequence: CASSLFSTDTQYF.

The chain links TRBV6-5 to TRBJ1-2; D may be TRBD1 (6 bases). The V gene's germline CDR1 is MNHEY and CDR2 SVGAGI. This CDR3 contains 13 residues. V was cut by 6 bases and J by 8 bases, with 16 bases left in between. The CDR3 sequence: CASSRSGVGGYTF. The CDR3 nucleotides read TGTGCCAGCAGCCGTTCAGGGGTAGGAGGCTACACCTTC.

The chain is built from TRBV4-1 and TRBJ1-3, with D possibly being TRBD1 (5 bases). Germline V gene sequence: CDR1 MGHRA, CDR2 YSYEKL. The CDR3 contains 15 residues. The V and J ends lost 0 bases and 5 bases respectively, with 11 bases between them. The CDR3 nucleotides are TGCGCCAGCAGCCAAGATCAGGACATTCGAAACACCATATATTTT. Protein product: CASSQDQDIRNTIYF.

The chain recombines TRBV6-5 with TRBJ1-6; D may be TRBD1 (6 bases). CDR1 and CDR2 (germline): MNHEY, SVGAGI. V dropped 2 bases and J dropped 7 bases, with 12 bases sitting between them. CDR3 length equals 15 residues. CDR3 loop: CASSYDGQLNSPLHF. For the CDR3, the DNA is TGTGCCAGCAGTTACGACGGACAGTTGAATTCACCCCTCCACTTT.

The count of this clone is one. The CDR3 bases are TGTGCCAGCAGCTTACTCGGAGGGCGCCCGATCGGTCAGCCCCAGCATTTT. This translates into CASSLLGGRPIGQPQHF. The chain uses TRBV7-8 and TRBJ1-5; no firm D call. Germline CDR1 is SGHVS and CDR2 is FQNEAQ. CDR3 length: 17 residues. V lost 2 bases to trimming and J lost 6 bases, with 20 bases between them.

J is TRBJ1-2 and V is TRBV5-5; D uncertain. The CDR3 is made up of 14 amino acids. Germline lookup yields CDR1 SGHKS and CDR2 YYEKEE (reference sequence). The V and J ends lost 4 bases and 8 bases respectively, with 18 bases between them. In nucleotides, the CDR3 is TGTGCCAGCAGCCCGATCCCGGGAGTCAGGGGCTACACCTTC. This codes for CASSPIPGVRGYTF.

V and J are TRBV7-2 and TRBJ2-3, with 9 bases aligning to TRBD2. CDR1 is SGHTA and CDR2 is FQGNSA in the germline V gene. With V trimmed by 8 bases and J by 6 bases, 3 bases remained unmatched. There are 12 residues in the CDR3. CDR3 residues: CASGSGGDTQYF. The CDR3 DNA reads TGTGCCAGCGGTAGCGGGGGTGATACGCAGTATTTT.

The rearrangement uses TRBV27 and TRBJ1-2; TRBD1 is a possible D gene (5 bases). The germline V and J ends were trimmed by 8 bases and 3 bases, with 13 bases remaining between them. In germline, CDR1 is MNHEY, CDR2 SMNVEV (reference sequence). The CDR3 is 13 amino acids. CDR3 in amino acids: CASRDSRHYGYTF. The CDR3 region has the DNA TGTGCCAGCCGGGACTCACGGCACTATGGCTACACCTTC.

The rearrangement uses TRBV5-6 and TRBJ2-3; 7 bases align to TRBD1. From germline, CDR1 is SGHDT and CDR2 YYEEEE. The CDR3 loop spans 14 amino acids. Trimming at V came to 1 base and at J to 6 bases, leaving 5 bases not matched to a gene. The CDR3, as DNA: TGTGCCAGCAGCTTGCCGGGGACAGCCGATACGCAGTATTTT. Amino acids: CASSLPGTADTQYF.

The chain uses TRBV30 and TRBJ1-1, with a weak D call TRBD1 (5 bases). Trimming cost V 3 bases and J 10 bases, with 12 bases left between them. This CDR3 comprises 11 residues. Germline lookup yields CDR1 GTSNPN and CDR2 SVGIG (reference sequence). The CDR3 coding sequence is TGTGCCTGGAGCGACTTCCAGGGAGCTTTCTTT. Translated: CAWSDFQGAFF.

This chain joins TRBV4-3 and TRBJ1-2, with 7 bases matching TRBD1. The length of the CDR3 is 15 residues. CDR1 and CDR2 from the germline V gene are LGHNA and YSLEER. Germline trimming cut 5 bases from V and 7 bases from J; bases unmatched to any gene: 13. The CDR3 region is CASSYTRDSPTGYTF. CDR3 coding DNA: TGCGCCAGCAGCTACACCCGGGACAGCCCCACTGGCTACACCTTC.

V gene TRBV9 combines with J gene TRBJ2-3; TRBD2 matches at 8 bases. Germline V gene lookup returns CDR1 SGDLS and CDR2 YYNGEE. The CDR3 covers 16 residues. V gave up 0 bases and J gave up 0 bases; unmatched junction bases: 3. The CDR3 DNA sequence: TGTGCCAGCAGCGTAGCCGCGGGGGGAAGCACAGATACGCAGTATTTT. Its translation: CASSVAAGGSTDTQYF.

The rearrangement uses TRBV5-1 and TRBJ2-1; 7 bases match TRBD2. The CDR3 sequence is 13 residues long. Germline values: CDR1 SGHRS, CDR2 YFSETQ. V lost 8 bases, J lost 4 bases, and 6 bases stayed unmatched. CDR3 amino acids: CASTAGPYNEQFF. For the CDR3, the DNA is TGCGCCAGTACAGCGGGGCCTTACAATGAGCAGTTCTTC. The full variable domain, in which reference TRBV5-1 and TRBJ2-1 provide the parts outside the CDR3, is KAGVTQTPRYLIKTRGQQVTLSCSPISGHRSVSWYQQTPGQGLQFLFEYFSETQRNKGNFPGRFSGRQFSNSRSEMNVSTLELGDSALYLCASTAGPYNEQFFGPGTRLTVL.

This chain links TRBV5-6 with TRBJ1-2; 9 bases are a match to TRBD1. Germline lookup yields CDR1 SGHDT and CDR2 YYEEEE. The CDR3 runs to 15 residues. The trim removed 4 bases at V and 6 bases at J, leaving 10 bases unmatched. CDR3 protein: CASSLYRDRAHGYTF. The CDR3 DNA follows: TGTGCCAGCAGCCTCTACCGGGACAGGGCCCATGGCTACACCTTC.

The V call is TRBV5-5, the J call TRBJ1-2; D is possibly TRBD1 (5 bases). Trimming removed 1 base from V and 8 bases from J, with 9 bases in between. CDR1 and CDR2 (germline): SGHKS, YYEKEE (reference sequence). There are 12 residues in the CDR3. The CDR3 bases are TGTGCCAGCAGCTTGTCCCAGGGCGGCTACACCTTC. As protein: CASSLSQGGYTF.

The chain recombines TRBV6-2 or TRBV6-3 with TRBJ1-6; D gene unclear. The CDR3 runs 12 residues. V was cut by 2 bases and J by 15 bases, with 11 bases left in between. Germline V gene sequence: CDR1 MNHEY, CDR2 SVGEGT. The CDR3 here is CASSYSRDNLHF. In DNA, the CDR3 is TGTGCCAGCAGTTACAGCCGAGACAACCTCCACTTT.

V is TRBV19 and J is TRBJ1-1, with 7 bases that match TRBD1. The CDR3 totals 18 residues. V was clipped by 2 bases and J by 0 bases; unmatched bases: 12. Germline loops: CDR1 LNHDA, CDR2 SQIVND (reference sequence). The CDR3 DNA is TGTGCCAGTAGTATATACTCCGGATTAACAGGGGTGAACACTGAAGCTTTCTTT. It yields the protein CASSIYSGLTGVNTEAFF.